This T cell receptor beta chain was sequenced in a study of CD4 and CD8 cells across lung adenocarcinoma regions. A few counts support this clonotype. TCRdb reanalysed the PCR reads using MiXCR and keeps one entry per CDR3 protein. In the table there are some 23,000 distinct CDR3 sequences, approximately 50% of which are singletons. CDR1 is SGHAT, CDR2 FQNNGV, per germline. This CDR3 contains 13 residues. Localized lung adenocarcinoma, a non-small cell lung cancer, affected the donors. The chain carries TRBV11-2 and TRBJ2-1; D gene ambiguous. The J call could be wrong; TRBJ2-5 is a better fit for the DNA end. Sequencing was carried out using CD8+ T cells from the center of a lung tumor. The receptor was derived from a male donor with lung adenocarcinoma. The CD4 and CD8 labels of this study may be unreliable. CDR3 sequence: CASSLGRSETQYF. CDR3 bases: TGTGCCAGCAGCTTAGGGAGATCGGAGACCCAGTACTTC.